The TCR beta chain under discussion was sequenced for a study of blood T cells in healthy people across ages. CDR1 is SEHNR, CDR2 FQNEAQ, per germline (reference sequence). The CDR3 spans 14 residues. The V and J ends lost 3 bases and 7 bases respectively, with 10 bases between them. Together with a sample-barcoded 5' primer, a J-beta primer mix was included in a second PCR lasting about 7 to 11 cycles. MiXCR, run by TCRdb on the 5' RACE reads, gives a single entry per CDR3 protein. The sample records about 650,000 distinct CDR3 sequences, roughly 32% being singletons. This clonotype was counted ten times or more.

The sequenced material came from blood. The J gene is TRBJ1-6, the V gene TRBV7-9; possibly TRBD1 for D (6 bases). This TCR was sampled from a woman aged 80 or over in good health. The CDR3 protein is CASSFKGTNSPLHF. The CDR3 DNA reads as TGTGCCAGCAGCTTTAAGGGGACAAATTCACCCCTCCACTTT.